The 20 T cell receptor beta chains reported below all come from one sample, sequenced in a study of cytomegalovirus exposure and HLA in healthy donors. The study ran its PCR with 60 Vbeta and 13 Jbeta primers. Sequencing used immunoSEQ multiplex PCR; TCRdb keeps in-frame clones, though not all of them. The sample holds 150,000 or so clones, 75% to 85% seen once. The sequenced material came from PBMCs. These receptors originate from a man aged 45-60 years in good health and CMV-seronegative.

The chain has TRBV7-8 and TRBJ2-1; no definite D call. This CDR3 is 13 amino acids long. Germline V lookup: CDR1 SGHVS, CDR2 FQNEAQ. V gave up 6 bases and J gave up 2 bases, with 8 bases separating them. CDR3: CASRDTTYNEQFF. CDR3 DNA: TGTGCCAGCAGAGACACCACCTACAATGAGCAGTTCTTC.

The genes are TRBV6-6 and TRBJ2-7, with D possibly matching TRBD2 (5 bases). The CDR3 consists of 14 residues. Deletions cut 2 bases from V and 2 bases from J, with 10 bases between. Germline CDR1 MNHNY, CDR2 SVGAGI (reference sequence). CDR3 protein: CASSYRETPYEQYF. DNA for the CDR3: TGTGCCAGCAGTTACCGGGAAACTCCCTACGAGCAGTACTTC.

Turning to this clone: One end of the junction is discordant with germline, which a read error may explain. This sequence joins TRBV6-5 and TRBJ2-7; 9 bases fit TRBD1. Germline lookup yields CDR1 MNHEY and CDR2 SVGAGI. This CDR3 has 14 residues. Written as DNA, the CDR3 is TGTGCCAGCAGTCCAGGACAGGGGAGTAACGAGCAGTGCTTC. Translated: CASSPGQGSNEQCF.

This clone was detected only once. The chain joins TRBV25-1 to TRBJ1-1, with a weak D call TRBD1 (5 bases). This CDR3 has 15 amino acids. Trimming removed 4 bases at V and 1 base at J, with 13 bases between. CDR1 is MGHDK and CDR2 is SYGVNS in the germline V gene. CDR3 loop: CASSVRGDRNTEAFF. In DNA, the CDR3 is TGTGCCAGCAGTGTCCGAGGCGACAGGAACACTGAAGCTTTCTTT.

The chain uses TRBV9 and TRBJ1-2; D might be TRBD1 (5 bases). With 0 bases removed from V and 4 bases from J, the gap between germline ends came to 7 bases. CDR3 size: 13 residues. CDR1 SGDLS and CDR2 YYNGEE come from the germline V gene. CDR3 sequence reads: CASSVADSYGYTF. The DNA of the CDR3 is TGTGCCAGCAGCGTAGCTGACAGCTATGGCTACACCTTC. Full variable domain (outside the CDR3, taken from reference TRBV9 and TRBJ1-2): DSGVTQTPKHLITATGQRVTLRCSPRSGDLSVYWYQQSLDQGLQFLIQYYNGEERAKGNILERFSAQQFPDLHSELNLSSLELGDSALYFCASSVADSYGYTFGSGTRLTVV.

V and J are TRBV5-1 and TRBJ2-5, with 10 positions matching TRBD2. J gave up 4 bases and V 0 bases, and 9 bases lay outside the gene matches. The CDR3 extends over 17 amino acids. Germline values: CDR1 SGHRS, CDR2 YFSETQ. The CDR3 sequence: CASSLDRAGGPGETQYF. CDR3 nucleotides: TGCGCCAGCAGCTTGGATCGAGCGGGAGGGCCGGGAGAGACCCAGTACTTC.

This clone was picked up a small number of times. The J gene is TRBJ1-5, the V gene TRBV6-5, with D unclear. CDR3 length: 15 amino acids. Germline-derived CDR1 and CDR2 are MNHEY and SVGAGI. V was cut by 5 bases and J by 4 bases, with 15 bases left in between. CDR3 DNA: TGTGCCAGCAGTGCCTCGGTGGGAGCTAATCAGCCCCAGCATTTT. This sequence encodes CASSASVGANQPQHF.

The rearrangement uses TRBV6-6 and TRBJ2-5; TRBD1 is a possible D gene (6 bases). V was pared by 5 bases and J by 4 bases, with 17 bases between. CDR3 length: 15 amino acids. Germline V gene lookup returns CDR1 MNHNY and CDR2 SVGAGI (reference sequence). The CDR3 is CASSPTTGRGETQYF. The DNA of the CDR3 is TGTGCCAGCAGTCCCACGACAGGCAGAGGAGAGACCCAGTACTTC.

V gene TRBV11-2 combines with J gene TRBJ2-1; TRBD2 matches at 7 bases. Trimming at V came to 0 bases and at J to 7 bases, leaving 6 bases not matched to a gene. Germline assignment: CDR1 SGHAT and CDR2 FQNNGV. This CDR3 has 15 amino acids. The DNA of the CDR3 is TGTGCCAGCAGCTTAGAAGGCGGACTAGGGAATGAGCAGTTCTTC. Amino acids: CASSLEGGLGNEQFF.

This clone showed up just once. For the CDR3, the DNA is TGTGCCAGCAGCTCCCGGACAGTTAGTCACTATGGCTACACCTTC. Amino acid sequence: CASSSRTVSHYGYTF. The rearrangement uses TRBV7-9 and TRBJ1-2; maybe TRBD1 (6 bases). Germline V gene lookup returns CDR1 SEHNR and CDR2 FQNEAQ (reference sequence). The germline V and J ends were trimmed by 4 bases and 3 bases, with 15 bases remaining between them. The CDR3 consists of 15 residues.

The V call is TRBV23-1, the J call TRBJ2-7, with TRBD1 identical over 9 bases. TRBV23-1 is an ORF, with its function uncertain. The CDR3 spans 18 residues. V lost 4 bases to trimming and J lost 0 bases; unmatched junction nucleotides: 13. The CDR3 coding sequence is TGCGCCAGCAGTCGTCCGTTTGGGGGGACAGGGAGCTCCTACGAGCAGTACTTC. This gives the protein CASSRPFGGTGSSYEQYF.

The chain has TRBV5-4 and TRBJ2-2; a possible D gene is TRBD1 (5 bases). V lost 2 bases, J lost 1 base, and 12 bases lay in between. The length of the CDR3 is 16 residues. Germline V gives CDR1 SGHNT, CDR2 YYREEE (reference sequence). The CDR3 DNA reads TGTGCCAGCAGCTTAGGACACCTTCAGAACACCGGGGAGCTGTTTTTT. Amino acid sequence: CASSLGHLQNTGELFF.

The chain carries TRBV19 and TRBJ2-5; TRBD1 matches 10 bases. There are 15 residues in the CDR3. Germline CDR1 and CDR2: LNHDA and SQIVND (reference sequence). V gave up 1 base and J gave up 4 bases; unmatched junction bases: 3. This CDR3 is CASSIGDRGPETQYF. The CDR3 coding sequence is TGTGCCAGTAGTATAGGGGACAGGGGCCCAGAGACCCAGTACTTC.

This clone appeared a few times. The chain combines TRBV7-9 with TRBJ2-5, with 10 bases aligning to TRBD1. Trimming at V came to 4 bases and at J to 4 bases, leaving 6 bases not matched to a gene. Germline V gives CDR1 SEHNR, CDR2 FQNEAQ (reference sequence). This CDR3 contains 15 residues. The CDR3 DNA follows: TGTGCCAGCAGCTCCCGGGACAGGGGAGGAGAGACCCAGTACTTC. Protein product: CASSSRDRGGETQYF. The full variable domain, its missing parts supplied by reference TRBV7-9 and TRBJ2-5, is DTGVSQNPRHKITKRGQNVTFRCDPISEHNRLYWYRQTLGQGPEFLTYFQNEAQLEKSRLLSDRFSAERPKGSFSTLEIQRTEQGDSAMYLCASSSRDRGGETQYFGPGTRLLVL.

The chain carries TRBV4-1 and TRBJ1-2, with 7 bases aligning to TRBD1. The ends lost 2 bases at V and 4 bases at J; junction bases unmatched: 13. Looked up from germline, CDR1 is MGHRA and CDR2 is YSYEKL. The CDR3 has 17 amino acids. The CDR3 region is CASSQPKGAQDRYGYTF. In nucleotides, the CDR3 is TGCGCCAGCAGCCAACCCAAGGGGGCACAGGATCGCTATGGCTACACCTTC.

CDR3 in amino acids: CASSIQGERTDTQYF. The CDR3 nucleotides are TGTGCCAGCAGTATACAGGGCGAGAGGACAGATACGCAGTATTTT. The chain uses TRBV11-3 and TRBJ2-3; a possible D gene is TRBD1 (6 bases). V lost 6 bases, J lost 3 bases, and 16 bases lay in between. CDR3 length equals 15 residues. The germline gives CDR1 SGHNT, CDR2 YENEEA.

This chain links TRBV15 with TRBJ1-5, with unresolved D. Germline CDR1 LNHNV, CDR2 YYDKDF (reference sequence). This CDR3 spans 14 amino acids. Trimming pared 3 bases from V and 0 bases from J, leaving 6 bases between. The CDR3: CATSRPSSNQPQHF. Here the CDR3 DNA reads TGTGCCACCAGCAGGCCGAGTAGCAATCAGCCCCAGCATTTT.

The chain recombines TRBV20-1 with TRBJ2-7; no clear D. Germline CDR1 reads DFQATT; CDR2 reads SNEGSKA (reference sequence). This CDR3 region has 11 residues. CDR3 coding DNA: TGCAGGGCCGACTTGGTCTACGAGCAGTACTTC. Translating gives CRADLVYEQYF.

This clone appeared a few times. The chain carries TRBV18 and TRBJ2-1, with D perhaps matching TRBD1 (6 bases). V lost 0 bases and J 8 bases, leaving 11 bases between the germline ends. The CDR3 loop spans 14 amino acids. Per the germline V gene, CDR1 is KGHSH and CDR2 is LQKENI. CDR3 protein: CASSPPSRGDEQFF. The CDR3 region has the DNA TGTGCCAGCTCACCACCTTCCAGGGGCGATGAGCAGTTCTTC.

The J gene is TRBJ1-1, the V gene TRBV4-1; TRBD1 is a possible D gene (5 bases). Trimming pared 3 bases from V and 1 base from J, leaving 15 bases between. The CDR3 has 16 amino acids. Per the germline V gene, CDR1 is MGHRA and CDR2 is YSYEKL. As DNA, the CDR3 is TGCGCCAGCAGCCAGGCGGCGGGGGGGAAGAACACTGAAGCTTTCTTT. This translates into CASSQAAGGKNTEAFF.